Listed here are 18 T cell receptor beta chains from one sample, sequenced in a study of graft-versus-host responses after intestinal transplantation. Data came from immunoSEQ multiplex PCR; TCRdb stores just in-frame clones and leaves some out. The sample shows roughly 62,000 clones, approximately 89% of them seen only once. The material was PBMCs, obtained around 120 days after intestinal transplantation. The receptors shown here come from a human patient who received an intestinal transplant, so some T cells may come from the graft donor.

This CDR3 reads CASSFNGIGQPQHF. Written as DNA, the CDR3 is TGTGCCAGCAGTTTCAACGGGATCGGTCAGCCCCAGCATTTT. This chain links TRBV27 with TRBJ1-5; D is unresolved. V lost 3 bases and J lost 6, with 12 bases in between. Germline values: CDR1 MNHEY, CDR2 SMNVEV (reference sequence). CDR3 length equals 14 residues.

The chain recombines TRBV15 with TRBJ2-1; D not resolved. CDR1 and CDR2 (germline): LNHNV, YYDKDF (reference sequence). Trimming cost V 0 bases and J 14 bases, with 23 bases left between them. This CDR3 has 16 residues. The DNA for the CDR3 is TGTGCCACCAGCAGAGAAGGTAACTTCCTACCCCCCGAGAAGTTCTTC. It yields the protein CATSREGNFLPPEKFF. Using reference TRBV15 and TRBJ2-1 for the parts outside the CDR3, the full variable domain is DAMVIQNPRYQVTQFGKPVTLSCSQTLNHNVMYWYQQKSSQAPKLLFHYYDKDFNNEADTPDNFQSRRPNTSFCFLDIRSPGLGDTAMYLCATSREGNFLPPEKFFGPGTRLTVL.

V usage is TRBV29-1 and J usage is TRBJ1-2; the D gene is possibly TRBD1 (6 bases). Looked up from germline, CDR1 is SQVTM and CDR2 is ANQGSEA. The CDR3 runs 14 residues. V was clipped by 6 bases and J by 7 bases, with 21 bases between them. CDR3 coding DNA: TGCAGCGTAGATTCGGACAGACTCTTTCGTGGCTACACCTTC. It codes for CSVDSDRLFRGYTF.

The chain links TRBV28 to TRBJ2-7; D unclear. V dropped 6 bases and J dropped 2 bases, with 11 bases sitting between them. This CDR3 is 13 amino acids long. CDR1 is MDHEN and CDR2 is SYDVKM in the germline V gene. This chain's CDR3 is CASRPIFAYEQYF. DNA of the CDR3: TGTGCCAGCAGACCCATCTTCGCCTACGAGCAGTACTTC. The full variable domain, completed using reference TRBV28 and TRBJ2-7, is DVKVTQSSRYLVKRTGEKVFLECVQDMDHENMFWYRQDPGLGLRLIYFSYDVKMKEKGDIPEGYSVSREKKERFSLILESASTNQTSMYLCASRPIFAYEQYFGPGTRLTVT.

This sequence joins TRBV28 and TRBJ2-7, with D perhaps matching TRBD1 (7 bases). V was pared by 7 bases and J by 3 bases, with 19 bases between. The germline V gene encodes CDR1 MDHEN and CDR2 SYDVKM. This CDR3 has 15 amino acids. The CDR3 protein is CASTTVWQGGYEQYF. CDR3 coding DNA: TGTGCCAGCACCACCGTCTGGCAGGGGGGCTACGAGCAGTACTTC.

The V gene is TRBV4-1, the J gene TRBJ1-4; D is perhaps TRBD1 (5 bases). The V gene lost 0 bases and the J gene lost 10 bases, with 12 bases spanning the gap. The CDR3 covers 14 residues. The germline V gene has CDR1 MGHRA and CDR2 YSYEKL. The DNA for the CDR3 is TGCGCCAGCAGCCAAGAGGGGGGATATGGAAAACTGTTTTTT. Translated: CASSQEGGYGKLFF.

The rearrangement joins TRBV5-1 to TRBJ2-7, with D maybe TRBD1 (6 bases). The germline gives CDR1 SGHRS, CDR2 YFSETQ. The CDR3 totals 17 residues. Deletions cut 1 base from V and 5 bases from J, with 22 bases between. CDR3 bases: TGCGCCAGCAGCTTGAGGGGGTACCCAGCGGTCCAGGACGAGCAGTACTTC. Encoded protein: CASSLRGYPAVQDEQYF.

The V and J genes are TRBV2 and TRBJ1-6; 10 bases align to TRBD1. V lost 6 bases, J lost 6 bases, and 8 bases stayed unmatched. CDR1 is SNHLY, CDR2 FYNNEI, per germline. The CDR3 is 16 amino acids. CDR3 amino acids: CASSPRTGGINSPLHF. The CDR3 DNA reads TGTGCCAGCAGCCCTAGGACAGGGGGAATTAATTCACCCCTCCACTTT.

This clone was observed a few times. The CDR3 DNA sequence: TGTGCCAGCTGGCCTAGCGGGAGTGCCTACGAGCAGTACTTC. Residues: CASWPSGSAYEQYF. The chain has TRBV6-6 and TRBJ2-7, with TRBD2 matching 10 bases. The V segment lost 8 bases and the J segment 2 bases; nucleotides outside the gene matches: 6. Germline CDR1 is MNHNY and CDR2 is SVGAGI (reference sequence). The CDR3 has 14 amino acids.

The genes are TRBV28 and TRBJ2-7; the match to TRBD1 covers 11 bases. The CDR3 consists of 16 residues. Per the germline V gene, CDR1 is MDHEN and CDR2 is SYDVKM. Trimming at V came to 3 bases and at J to 0 bases, leaving 4 bases not matched to a gene. The CDR3 spells CASSLGGTGGSYEQYF. CDR3 DNA: TGTGCCAGCAGTTTGGGGGGGACAGGGGGCTCCTACGAGCAGTACTTC.

V gene TRBV19 combines with J gene TRBJ2-5; a possible D gene is TRBD1 (5 bases). The J call is uncertain, as TRBJ2-7 better fits the DNA end. The CDR3 extends over 12 amino acids. CDR1 is LNHDA and CDR2 is SQIVND in the germline V gene (reference sequence). In DNA, the CDR3 is TGTGCCACGTCTACAGGCCCCTACGAGCAGTACTTC. This translates into CATSTGPYEQYF.

The chain has TRBV10-1 and TRBJ1-1; D is unresolved. CDR1 and CDR2 (germline): WNHNN, SYGVQD (reference sequence). With 2 bases removed from V and 3 bases from J, the gap between germline ends came to 10 bases. The CDR3 length is 14 residues. The chain's CDR3 is CASSERVSDTEAFF. The DNA of the CDR3 is TGCGCCAGCAGTGAGAGGGTTTCCGACACTGAAGCTTTCTTT.

Only a few counts were recorded for this clone. For the CDR3, the DNA is TGTGCCAGCAGTTACTCGAAGGTCCCCCAGAACGAGCAGTACTTC. Translation: CASSYSKVPQNEQYF. V is TRBV6-5 and J is TRBJ2-7; D not certain. The ends were cut back, 0 bases at V and 5 bases at J, with 14 bases in the middle. The CDR3 loop spans 15 amino acids. Germline CDR1 and CDR2: MNHEY and SVGAGI.

The chain links TRBV28 to TRBJ2-3; a possible D gene is TRBD2 (6 bases). This CDR3 spans 15 amino acids. Per the germline V gene, CDR1 is MDHEN and CDR2 is SYDVKM. The V gene lost 6 bases and the J gene lost 1 base, with 14 bases spanning the gap. CDR3 DNA: TGTGCCAGCAGCGGGGGATTTGCGCGCACAGATACGCAGTATTTT. This codes for CASSGGFARTDTQYF.

This chain uses TRBV15 with TRBJ1-1; D uncertain. The CDR3 extends over 13 amino acids. Germline V CDR1 and CDR2: LNHNV, YYDKDF (reference sequence). V shed 0 bases and J shed 4 bases, with 6 bases lying between them. This CDR3 is CATSRDKSTEAFF. CDR3 coding DNA: TGTGCCACCAGCAGAGATAAGAGCACTGAAGCTTTCTTT.

This chain uses TRBV9 with TRBJ2-3; TRBD2 matches 9 bases. After removal of 0 bases from V and 2 bases from J, the junction contained 13 bases not matched to a gene. CDR1 and CDR2 (germline): SGDLS, YYNGEE. The CDR3 runs 19 residues. The CDR3 nucleotides are TGTGCCAGCAGCGTAGAGGCCCGAGCGGGGGGTGCCCTCACAGATACGCAGTATTTT. It encodes CASSVEARAGGALTDTQYF.

The gene calls are TRBV5-1 and TRBJ1-4; D perhaps matches TRBD1 (6 bases). Germline CDR1 is SGHRS and CDR2 is YFSETQ. Trimming removed 5 bases from V and 0 bases from J, with 8 bases in between. The CDR3 extends over 14 amino acids. CDR3 DNA: TGCGCCAGCAGTAGGGGGGCAACTAATGAAAAACTGTTTTTT. As protein: CASSRGATNEKLFF.

This clone was detected only a few times. V usage is TRBV27 and J usage is TRBJ2-1; D is ambiguous. Per germline, CDR1 MNHEY and CDR2 SMNVEV (reference sequence). V gave up 2 bases and J gave up 3 bases, with 8 bases separating them. This CDR3 has 14 amino acids. The CDR3 coding sequence is TGTGCCAGCAGTTTAACCGATTTCTACAATGAGCAGTTCTTC. Amino acids: CASSLTDFYNEQFF.